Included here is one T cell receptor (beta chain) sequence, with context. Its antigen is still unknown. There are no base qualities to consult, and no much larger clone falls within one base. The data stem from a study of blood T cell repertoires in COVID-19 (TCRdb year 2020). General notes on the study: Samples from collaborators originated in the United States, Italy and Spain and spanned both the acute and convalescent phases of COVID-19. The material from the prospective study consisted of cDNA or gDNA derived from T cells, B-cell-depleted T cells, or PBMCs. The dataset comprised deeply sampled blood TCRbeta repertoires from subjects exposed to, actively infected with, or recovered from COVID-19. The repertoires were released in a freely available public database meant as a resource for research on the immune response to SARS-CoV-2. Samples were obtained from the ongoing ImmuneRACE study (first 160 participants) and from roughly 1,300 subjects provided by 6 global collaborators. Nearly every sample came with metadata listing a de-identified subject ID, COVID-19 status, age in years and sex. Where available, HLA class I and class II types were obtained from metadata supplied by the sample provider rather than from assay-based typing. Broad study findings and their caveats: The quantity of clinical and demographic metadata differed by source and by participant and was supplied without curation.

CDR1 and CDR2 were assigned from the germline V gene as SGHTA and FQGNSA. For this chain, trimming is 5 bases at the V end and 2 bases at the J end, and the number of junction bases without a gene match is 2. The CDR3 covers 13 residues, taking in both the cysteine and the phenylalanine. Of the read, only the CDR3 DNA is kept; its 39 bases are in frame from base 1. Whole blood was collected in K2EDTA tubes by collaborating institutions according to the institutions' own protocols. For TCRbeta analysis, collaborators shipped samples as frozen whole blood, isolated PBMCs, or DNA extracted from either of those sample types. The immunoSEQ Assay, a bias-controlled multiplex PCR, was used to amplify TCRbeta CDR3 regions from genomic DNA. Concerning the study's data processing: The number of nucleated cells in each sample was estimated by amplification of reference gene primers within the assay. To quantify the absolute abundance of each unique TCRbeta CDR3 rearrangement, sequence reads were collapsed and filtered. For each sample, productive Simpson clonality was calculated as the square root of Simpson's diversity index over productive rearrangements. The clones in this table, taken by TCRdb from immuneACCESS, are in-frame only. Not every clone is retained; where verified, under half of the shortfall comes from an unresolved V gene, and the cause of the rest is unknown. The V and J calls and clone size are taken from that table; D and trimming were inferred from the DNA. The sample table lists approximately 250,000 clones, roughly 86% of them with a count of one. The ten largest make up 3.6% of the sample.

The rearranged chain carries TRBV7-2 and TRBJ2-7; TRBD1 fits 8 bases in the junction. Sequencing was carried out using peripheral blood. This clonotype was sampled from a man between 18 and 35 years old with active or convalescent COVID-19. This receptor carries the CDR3 CASSEDRAYEQYF. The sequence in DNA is TGTGCCAGCAGCGAGGACAGGGCCTACGAGCAGTACTTC.